These T cell receptor beta chains were read from a single sample in a study of control samples from healthy donors and cancer patients. The assay was immunoSEQ multiplex PCR, and TCRdb's table has in-frame clones only and misses some. The data hold about 79,000 clones, with roughly 93% observed a single time. Specimen: PBMCs. The receptors originated from a middle-aged woman with lung cancer. CDR3s include the opening cysteine and the closing phenylalanine or tryptophan. The D gene is left open where the match is weak. Size is stated for part of the rows, as once, few or many counts, or as a class when the clone is expanded.

J | size | D | V | CDR3 | DNA
TRBJ1-5 | NA | NA | TRBV15 | CATSRDRGSNQPQHF | TGTGCCACCAGCAGAGACAGGGGAAGCAATCAGCCCCAGCATTTT
TRBJ2-2 | NA | NA | TRBV10-3 | CAISENFQVAGNPGELFF | TGTGCCATCAGTGAGAACTTTCAAGTAGCAGGGAACCCTGGGGAGCTGTTTTTT
TRBJ1-2 | once | TRBD1 | TRBV5-1 | CASSHSRDRNYGYTF | TGCGCCAGCAGCCACTCTCGGGACAGAAACTATGGCTACACCTTC
TRBJ1-2 | NA | TRBD1 | TRBV3-1/TRBV3-2 | CASSPQGADYGYTF | TGTGCCAGCAGCCCTCAGGGGGCCGACTATGGCTACACCTTC
TRBJ2-6 | NA | TRBD1 | TRBV3-1/TRBV3-2 | CASSSQGAGANVLTF | TGTGCCAGCAGCTCACAGGGGGCTGGGGCCAACGTCCTGACTTTC
TRBJ2-7 | NA | TRBD1 | TRBV10-1 | CASSEGQATYEQYF | TGCGCCAGCAGTGAGGGACAGGCTACCTACGAGCAGTACTTC
TRBJ1-1 | NA | NA | TRBV9 | CASSVGPSDTEAFF | TGTGCCAGCAGCGTTGGTCCTTCGGACACTGAAGCTTTCTTT
TRBJ2-7 | once | NA | TRBV11-1 | CASSSPVTYEQYF | TGTGCCAGCAGCTCCCCGGTTACCTACGAGCAGTACTTC
TRBJ1-1 | NA | NA | TRBV6-5 | CASSYDPGGGYTEAFF | TGTGCCAGCAGTTACGACCCGGGGGGAGGGTACACTGAAGCTTTCTTT
TRBJ1-1 | NA | NA | TRBV12-3/TRBV12-4 | CASSTLLNTEAFF | TGTGCCAGCAGCACCCTACTAAACACTGAAGCTTTCTTT
TRBJ2-7 | NA | NA | TRBV14 | CASSQLLATRGEQYF | TGTGCCAGCAGCCAGCTACTAGCAACCCGGGGCGAGCAGTACTTC
TRBJ1-5 | NA | NA | TRBV12-5 | CASNRGGDSNQPQHF | TGTGCTAGTAATCGAGGGGGGGATAGCAATCAGCCCCAGCATTTT
TRBJ2-7 | NA | NA | TRBV27 | CASSPGSSYEQYF | TGTGCCAGCAGTCCAGGAAGCTCCTACGAGCAGTACTTC
TRBJ1-5 | NA | TRBD1 | TRBV10-3 | CAISALTGGHQPQHF | TGTGCCATCAGCGCCCTTACAGGGGGCCATCAGCCCCAGCATTTT
TRBJ1-1 | NA | NA | TRBV21-1 | CASSSKGARPKAFF | TGTGCCAGCAGCTCCAAGGGCGCCCGTCCTAAGGCTTTCTTT
TRBJ2-7 | NA | TRBD2 | TRBV2 | CASSAGLAGGSPYEQYF | TGTGCCAGCAGCGCGGGACTAGCGGGGGGCTCCCCCTACGAGCAGTACTTC
TRBJ1-5 | NA | NA | TRBV5-1 | CASSLDAAGSNQPQHF | TGCGCCAGCAGCTTGGACGCGGCGGGTAGCAATCAGCCCCAGCATTTT
TRBJ2-2 | NA | NA | TRBV7-9 | CASSSHPGGVNTGELFF | TGTGCCAGCAGCTCCCACCCAGGGGGGGTGAACACCGGGGAGCTGTTTTTT
TRBJ1-6 | NA | NA | TRBV6-1 | CASSEASSESRPLHF | TGTGCCAGCAGTGAAGCTTCCAGTGAGTCCAGACCCCTCCACTTT
TRBJ1-2 | NA | NA | TRBV28 | CASSGWTVTYGYTF | TGTGCCAGCAGTGGGTGGACAGTGACCTATGGCTACACCTTC
TRBJ2-7 | NA | NA | TRBV20-1 | CSARIAYEQYF | TGCAGTGCTAGAATAGCATATGAGCAGTACTTC
TRBJ1-2 | once | TRBD1 | TRBV27 | CASRTSGGAYGYTF | TGTGCCAGCAGGACCTCAGGGGGGGCCTATGGCTACACCTTC